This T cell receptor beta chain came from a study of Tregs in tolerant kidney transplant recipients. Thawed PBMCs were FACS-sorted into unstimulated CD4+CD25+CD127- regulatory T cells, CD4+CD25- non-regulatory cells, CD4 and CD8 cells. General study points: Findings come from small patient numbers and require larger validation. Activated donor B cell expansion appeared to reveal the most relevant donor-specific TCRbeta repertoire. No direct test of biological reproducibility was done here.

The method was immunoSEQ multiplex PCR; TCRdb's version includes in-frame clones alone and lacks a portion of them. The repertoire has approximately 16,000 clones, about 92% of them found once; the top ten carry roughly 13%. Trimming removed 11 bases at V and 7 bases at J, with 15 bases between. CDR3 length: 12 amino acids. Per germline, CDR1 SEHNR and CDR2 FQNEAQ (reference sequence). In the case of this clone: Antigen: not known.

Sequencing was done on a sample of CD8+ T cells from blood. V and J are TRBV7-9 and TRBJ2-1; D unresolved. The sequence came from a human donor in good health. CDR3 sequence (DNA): TGTGCCTCCGCGGTTTTCGGGAATGAGCAGTTCTTC. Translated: CASAVFGNEQFF. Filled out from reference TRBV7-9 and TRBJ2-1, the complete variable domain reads DTGVSQNPRHKITKRGQNVTFRCDPISEHNRLYWYRQTLGQGPEFLTYFQNEAQLEKSRLLSDRFSAERPKGSFSTLEIQRTEQGDSAMYLCASAVFGNEQFFGPGTRLTVL.